The 10 T cell receptor beta chains reported below all come from one sample, sequenced in a study of blood T cell repertoires in COVID-19. Profiled with immunoSEQ multiplex PCR; TCRdb holds only in-frame clones, not every one. This table has some 220,000 clones, around nine tenths appearing once. The sample comprised peripheral blood. These receptors came from a woman younger than 35 who had recovered from COVID-19.

Only one count was recorded for this clone. V usage is TRBV5-4 and J usage is TRBJ1-1; D gene unclear. V lost 0 bases and J 4 bases, leaving 13 bases between the germline ends. This CDR3 region has 15 residues. Looked up from germline, CDR1 is SGHNT and CDR2 is YYREEE (reference sequence). The CDR3 region is CASSLGGFGSTEAFF. DNA for the CDR3: TGTGCCAGCAGCTTGGGAGGGTTCGGATCCACTGAAGCTTTCTTT.

CDR3 in amino acids: CASSPRLPSERETQYF. The CDR3 coding sequence is TGTGCCAGCAGCCCGCGACTTCCCTCTGAACGAGAGACCCAGTACTTC. The chain links TRBV5-5 to TRBJ2-5; D is undetermined. Germline CDR1 reads SGHKS; CDR2 reads YYEKEE (reference sequence). Trimming took off 4 bases at V and 4 bases at J, with 20 bases between the two ends. This CDR3 is 16 amino acids long.

This rearrangement joins TRBV6-2 or TRBV6-3 to TRBJ2-5; TRBD1 agrees at 7 bases. In germline, CDR1 is MNHEY, CDR2 SVGEGT. V shed 7 bases and J 3 bases; nucleotides not matched to a gene: 11. The CDR3 runs 15 residues. In DNA, the CDR3 is TGTGCCAGCAACCCGGGACAGCTCATTGAAGAGACCCAGTACTTC. It is translated as CASNPGQLIEETQYF.

This clone has just one count. Distinct nucleotide sequences in the sample also encode this CDR3. The rearrangement links TRBV18 to TRBJ2-5; a weak D match, TRBD2 (6 bases). Germline loops: CDR1 KGHSH, CDR2 LQKENI. The CDR3 runs 13 residues. V was shortened by 2 bases and J by 5 bases, with 9 bases between the two germline ends. Written as DNA, the CDR3 is TGTGCCAGCTCACCAACGGGGGTTGAGACCCAGTACTTC. Translated: CASSPTGVETQYF.

This chain joins TRBV3-1 (or the pseudogene TRBV3-2) and TRBJ2-2; D gene uncertain. V gave up 2 bases and J gave up 6 bases, with 22 bases separating them. Germline V gene sequence: CDR1 LGHDT, CDR2 YNNKEL (reference sequence). The CDR3 loop spans 18 amino acids. This chain's CDR3 is CASSQIPPEARKSGELFF. CDR3 nucleotides: TGTGCCAGCAGCCAAATACCCCCCGAGGCTAGAAAGTCCGGGGAGCTGTTTTTT.

As DNA, the CDR3 is TGTGCCAGCAGCTTAGCGGCTTTCTCCTACAATGAGCAGTTCTTC. Translated, it gives CASSLAAFSYNEQFF. This rearrangement joins TRBV7-6 to TRBJ2-1; D is unresolved. V lost 0 bases and J lost 0, with 6 bases in between. Germline assignment: CDR1 SGHVS and CDR2 FNYEAQ. This CDR3 has 15 residues. Looking up the rest from reference TRBV7-6 and TRBJ2-1 gives the full variable domain: GAGVSQSPRYKVTKRGQDVALRCDPISGHVSLYWYRQALGQGPEFLTYFNYEAQQDKSGLPNDRFSAERPEGSISTLTIQRTEQRDSAMYRCASSLAAFSYNEQFFGPGTRLTVL.

This clone was found once. The chain joins TRBV27 to TRBJ1-2; 9 bases line up with TRBD1. With V trimmed by 2 bases and J by 5 bases, 6 bases remained unmatched. The length of the CDR3 is 15 residues. The germline gives CDR1 MNHEY, CDR2 SMNVEV (reference sequence). This CDR3 is CASSLRTGVRYGYTF. Written as DNA, the CDR3 is TGTGCCAGCAGTTTAAGGACAGGGGTTCGGTATGGCTACACCTTC.

The chain has TRBV4-3 and TRBJ1-3; no clear D. The V gene's germline CDR1 is LGHNA and CDR2 YSLEER. V lost 0 bases and J lost 4, with 19 bases in between. The CDR3 spans 18 residues. CDR3 protein: CASSQDRLGGLGGNTIYF. The CDR3 DNA reads as TGCGCCAGCAGCCAAGATAGATTAGGAGGGCTAGGGGGAAACACCATATATTTT.

This clone was seen a single time. This chain connects TRBV7-9 to TRBJ1-1; 9 bases align to TRBD1. With 5 bases clipped from V and 11 bases from J, the junction kept 6 bases outside the gene matches. CDR3 length equals 12 residues. CDR1 SEHNR and CDR2 FQNEAQ come from the germline V gene (reference sequence). DNA for the CDR3: TGTGCCAGCAGCAGACAGGGGGTGGATGCTTTCTTT. Protein sequence: CASSRQGVDAFF.

The chain links TRBV5-4 to TRBJ2-5, with 9 bases fitting TRBD1. The CDR3 loop spans 14 amino acids. The V gene's germline CDR1 is SGHNT and CDR2 YYREEE (reference sequence). Germline trimming cut 3 bases from V and 4 bases from J; bases unmatched to any gene: 4. In nucleotides, the CDR3 is TGTGCCAGCAGCTCCACAGGGGGCGTAGAGACCCAGTACTTC. This codes for CASSSTGGVETQYF. Full variable domain (rest looked up from reference TRBV5-4 and TRBJ2-5): ETGVTQSPTHLIKTRGQQVTLRCSSQSGHNTVSWYQQALGQGPQFIFQYYREEENGRGNFPPRFSGLQFPNYSSELNVNALELDDSALYLCASSSTGGVETQYFGPGTRLLVL.